The next 7 T cell receptor beta chains were all read from a single sample in a study of shared clonotypes between healthy human individuals. Clones were sequenced by immunoSEQ multiplex PCR, and TCRdb holds only the in-frame ones, with some missing. The sample has approximately 2.4 million clones; nearly 97% are singletons. Sequencing was carried out using naive CD4+ T cells sorted from blood. Subset reported: CD45RA+ positively selected. The receptors shown here come from a man in his late teens or twenties in good health.

The J gene is TRBJ2-3, the V gene TRBV27; 8 bases fit TRBD1. Trimming removed 8 bases from V and 9 bases from J; junction bases left unmatched: 16. CDR3 length: 15 amino acids. Germline CDR1 is MNHEY and CDR2 is SMNVEV (reference sequence). CDR3 nucleotides: TGTGCCAGCCGTAAATTTGGGACAGGCGGGTTGACGCAGTATTTT. The encoded protein is CASRKFGTGGLTQYF.

The chain links TRBV30 to TRBJ1-4, with 11 bases that match TRBD1. V lost 1 base to trimming and J lost 8 bases; unmatched junction nucleotides: 6. CDR1 and CDR2 from the germline V gene are GTSNPN and SVGIG (reference sequence). The CDR3 covers 15 residues. Written as DNA, the CDR3 is TGTGCCTGGAGTGCAGGACAGGGGGCGAGCGAAAAACTGTTTTTT. Translating it yields CAWSAGQGASEKLFF.

The chain combines TRBV7-2 with TRBJ2-7, with 14 bases identical to TRBD2. Germline V lookup: CDR1 SGHTA, CDR2 FQGNSA. The trim removed 4 bases at V and 6 bases at J, leaving 2 bases unmatched. This CDR3 has 14 residues. CDR3 sequence: CASSSGLAGVEQYF. CDR3 nucleotides: TGTGCCAGCAGCTCGGGACTAGCGGGAGTCGAGCAGTACTTC.

V usage is TRBV21-1 and J usage is TRBJ2-5; the table names TRBD2, a call not compared with the DNA. TRBV21-1 is recorded as a pseudogene. The CDR3 covers 22 residues. The CDR3 region is CASSLRDPKRDALVFHQETQYF. Here the CDR3 DNA reads TGTGCCAGCAGCCTCCGGGACCCTAAGCGGGACGCCCTGGTGTTCCACCAAGAGACCCAGTACTTC.

The J gene is TRBJ2-7, the V gene TRBV4-1; 13 bases match TRBD2. The V and J ends lost 4 bases and 2 bases, in that order; junction bases with no gene match: 14. CDR3 length equals 19 residues. Germline CDR1 is MGHRA and CDR2 is YSYEKL. The CDR3 spells CASSRIGLAGDGTPYEQYF. DNA for the CDR3: TGCGCCAGCAGCCGGATCGGACTAGCGGGAGATGGTACCCCCTACGAGCAGTACTTC.

The V and J genes are TRBV5-1 and TRBJ2-7, with D hard to call. V was clipped by 0 bases and J by 2 bases, with 15 bases between them. Germline-derived CDR1 and CDR2 are SGHRS and YFSETQ. The CDR3 extends over 16 amino acids. CDR3 amino acids: CASSLAEARRTYEQYF. The CDR3 DNA is TGCGCCAGCAGCTTGGCCGAAGCTCGTAGGACCTACGAGCAGTACTTC.

This chain uses TRBV18 with TRBJ2-7; 8 bases match TRBD1. The germline gives CDR1 KGHSH, CDR2 LQKENI. This CDR3 is 15 amino acids long. Trimming took 1 base from V and 6 from J; bases not matched to a gene: 8. In nucleotides, the CDR3 is TGTGCCAGCTCACCACTGCCGACAGGGGTTCCCGAGCAGTACTTC. Its protein product is CASSPLPTGVPEQYF.